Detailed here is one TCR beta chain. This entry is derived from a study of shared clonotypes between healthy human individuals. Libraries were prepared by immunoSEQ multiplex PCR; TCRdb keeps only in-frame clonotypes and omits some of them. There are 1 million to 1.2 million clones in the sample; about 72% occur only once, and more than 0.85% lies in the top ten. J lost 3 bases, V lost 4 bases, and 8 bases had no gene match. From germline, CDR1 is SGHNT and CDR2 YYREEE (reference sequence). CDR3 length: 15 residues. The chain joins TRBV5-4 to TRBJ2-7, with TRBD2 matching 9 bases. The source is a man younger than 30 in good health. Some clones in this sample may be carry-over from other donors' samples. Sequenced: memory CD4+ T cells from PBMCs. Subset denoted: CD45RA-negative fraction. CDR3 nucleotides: TGTGCCAGCAGCCCGGGAGGGACTAGCATCTACGAGCAGTACTTC. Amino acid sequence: CASSPGGTSIYEQYF.